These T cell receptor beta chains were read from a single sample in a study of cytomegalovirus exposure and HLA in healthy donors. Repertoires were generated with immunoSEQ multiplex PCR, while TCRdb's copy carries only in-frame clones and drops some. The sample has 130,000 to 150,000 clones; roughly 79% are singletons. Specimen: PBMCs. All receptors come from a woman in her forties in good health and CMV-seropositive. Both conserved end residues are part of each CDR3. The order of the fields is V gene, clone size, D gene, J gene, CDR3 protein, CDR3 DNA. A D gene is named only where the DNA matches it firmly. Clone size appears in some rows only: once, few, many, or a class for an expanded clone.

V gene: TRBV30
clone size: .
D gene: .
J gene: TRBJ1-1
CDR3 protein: CAWSVRETREAFF
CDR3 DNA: TGTGCCTGGAGTGTACGAGAAACTCGTGAAGCTTTCTTT

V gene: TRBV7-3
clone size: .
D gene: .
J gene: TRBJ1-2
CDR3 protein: CASSLGKSYGYTF
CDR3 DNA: TGTGCCAGCAGCTTAGGTAAGAGCTATGGCTACACCTTC

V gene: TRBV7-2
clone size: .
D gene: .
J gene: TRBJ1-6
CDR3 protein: CASSPRGGSNSPLHF
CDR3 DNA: TGTGCCAGCAGCCCCCGCGGGGGGAGTAATTCACCCCTCCACTTT

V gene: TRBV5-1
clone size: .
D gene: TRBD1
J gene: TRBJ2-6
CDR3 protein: CASSHGQGTGANVLTF
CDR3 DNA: TGCGCCAGCAGCCATGGACAGGGTACTGGGGCCAACGTCCTGACTTTC

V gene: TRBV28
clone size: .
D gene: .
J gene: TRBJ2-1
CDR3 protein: CASSYSNYEQFF
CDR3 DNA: TGTGCCAGCAGTTACAGCAACTATGAGCAGTTCTTC

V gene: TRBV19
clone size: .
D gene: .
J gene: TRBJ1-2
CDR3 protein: CASTEQGYGYTF
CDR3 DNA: TGTGCCAGTACTGAGCAGGGCTATGGCTACACCTTC

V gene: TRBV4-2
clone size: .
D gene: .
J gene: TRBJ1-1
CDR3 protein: CASSQQENTEAFF
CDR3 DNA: TGTGCCAGCAGCCAACAGGAGAACACTGAAGCTTTCTTT

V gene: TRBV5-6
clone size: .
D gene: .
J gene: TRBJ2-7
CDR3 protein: CASTGGASLSYEQYF
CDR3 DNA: TGTGCCAGCACCGGCGGCGCCAGCCTCTCCTACGAGCAGTACTTC

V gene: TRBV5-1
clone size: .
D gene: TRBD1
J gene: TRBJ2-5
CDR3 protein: CASSAPTGASGETQYF
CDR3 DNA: TGCGCCAGCAGCGCCCCTACAGGGGCCAGTGGGGAGACCCAGTACTTC

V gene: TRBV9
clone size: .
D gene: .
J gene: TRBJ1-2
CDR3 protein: CASSVGGVDGYTF
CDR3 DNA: TGTGCCAGCAGCGTAGGGGGGGTCGATGGCTACACCTTC

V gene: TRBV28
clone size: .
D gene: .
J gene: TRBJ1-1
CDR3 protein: CASSLPQGNTEAFF
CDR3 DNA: TGTGCCAGCAGCCTTCCGCAGGGGAACACTGAAGCTTTCTTT

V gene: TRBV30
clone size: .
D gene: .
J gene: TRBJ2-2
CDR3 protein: CAWSVGGGGGLIGGELFF
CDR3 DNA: TGTGCCTGGAGTGTAGGTGGAGGAGGTGGGCTCATAGGCGGGGAGCTGTTTTTT

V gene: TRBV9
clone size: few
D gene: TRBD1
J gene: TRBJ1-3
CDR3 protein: CASSARQGHTIYF
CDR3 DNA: TGTGCCAGCAGCGCCAGACAGGGACACACCATATATTTT

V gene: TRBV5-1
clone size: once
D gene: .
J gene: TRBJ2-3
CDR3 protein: CASSLAGPTDTQYF
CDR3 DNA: TGCGCCAGCAGCTTGGCCGGTCCCACAGATACGCAGTATTTT

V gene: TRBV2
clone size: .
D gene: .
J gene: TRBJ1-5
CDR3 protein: CASSPLGGVGNQPQHF
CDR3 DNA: TGTGCCAGCAGTCCCTTGGGGGGGGTAGGCAATCAGCCCCAGCATTTT